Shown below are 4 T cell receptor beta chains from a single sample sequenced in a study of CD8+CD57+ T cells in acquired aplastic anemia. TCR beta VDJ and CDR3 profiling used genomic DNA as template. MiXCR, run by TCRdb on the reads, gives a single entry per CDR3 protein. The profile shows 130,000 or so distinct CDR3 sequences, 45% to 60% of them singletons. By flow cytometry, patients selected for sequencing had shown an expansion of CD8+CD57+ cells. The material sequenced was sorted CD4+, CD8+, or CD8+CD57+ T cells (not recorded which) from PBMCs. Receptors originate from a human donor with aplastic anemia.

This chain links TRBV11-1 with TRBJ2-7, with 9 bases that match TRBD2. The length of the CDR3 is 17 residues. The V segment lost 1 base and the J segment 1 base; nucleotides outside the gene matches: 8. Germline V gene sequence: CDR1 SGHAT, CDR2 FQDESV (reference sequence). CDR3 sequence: CASSLDPSGGQSYEQYF. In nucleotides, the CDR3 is TGTGCCAGCAGCTTAGACCCGAGCGGGGGGCAGTCCTACGAGCAGTACTTC.

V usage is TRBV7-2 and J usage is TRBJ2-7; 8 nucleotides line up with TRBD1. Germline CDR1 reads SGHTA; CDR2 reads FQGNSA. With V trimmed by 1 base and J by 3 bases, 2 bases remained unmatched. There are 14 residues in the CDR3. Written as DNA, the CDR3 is TGTGCCAGCAGCTTAGATACAGGGGGCTACGAGCAGTACTTC. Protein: CASSLDTGGYEQYF.

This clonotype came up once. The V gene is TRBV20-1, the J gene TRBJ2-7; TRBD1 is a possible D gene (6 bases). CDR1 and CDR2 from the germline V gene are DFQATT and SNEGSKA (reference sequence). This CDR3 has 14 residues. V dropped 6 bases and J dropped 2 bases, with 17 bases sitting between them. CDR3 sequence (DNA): TGCAGTGCGGACCGGGACACCTTGACCTACGAGCAGTACTTC. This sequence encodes CSADRDTLTYEQYF.

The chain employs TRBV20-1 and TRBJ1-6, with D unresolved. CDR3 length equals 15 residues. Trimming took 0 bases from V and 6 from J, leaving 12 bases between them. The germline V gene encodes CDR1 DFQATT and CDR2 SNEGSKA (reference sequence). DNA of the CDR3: TGCAGTGCTAGAGATTCGGCGGGGAGTAATTCACCCCTCCACTTT. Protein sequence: CSARDSAGSNSPLHF.